A selection of T cell receptor beta chains follows, all from one sample in a study of T cell clones after liver transplantation. The assay was immunoSEQ multiplex PCR, and TCRdb's table has in-frame clones only and misses some. The sample carries tens of thousands of clones, around 78% recorded once. This sample comprised CD4+ T cells from blood, obtained at the 22-month timepoint. These receptors were obtained from a human patient who received a liver transplant. Some T cells could come from the graft donor. CDR3s include the opening cysteine and the closing phenylalanine or tryptophan. The D gene is left open where the match is weak. Size is omitted from some rows. Given values are once, few, many or a class for expanded clones.

j_call,v_call,d_call,clone_size,cdr3_nt,cdr3_aa
TRBJ2-7,TRBV28,.,.,TGTGCCAGCAGTTACCAACGCCTTAGGGGGGTTTACGAGCAGTACTTC,CASSYQRLRGVYEQYF
TRBJ1-2,TRBV10-3,.,once,TGTGCCATCAGCCGGGACTCAAACTATGGCTACACCTTC,CAISRDSNYGYTF
TRBJ2-5,TRBV11-3,.,few,TGTGCCAGCAGCTTCGGATTCCTAGAGACCCAGTACTTC,CASSFGFLETQYF
TRBJ1-1,TRBV7-2,.,.,TGTGCCAGCAGCTTACCCGGGGGCTTGAGCACTGAAGCTTTCTTT,CASSLPGGLSTEAFF
TRBJ2-5,TRBV7-2,TRBD1,.,TGTGCCAGCATCCTCGGACAGGGCGGTTGGGAGACCCAGTACTTC,CASILGQGGWETQYF
TRBJ2-1,TRBV28,.,.,TGTGCCAGCAGTTCACCGAGTGGGGGCTCCTACAATGAGCAGTTCTTC,CASSSPSGGSYNEQFF
TRBJ2-6,TRBV6-5,.,.,TGTGCCAGCAGTTTGTCAGGGGGGACTGGGGCCAACGTCCTGACTTTC,CASSLSGGTGANVLTF
TRBJ2-3,TRBV7-2,.,.,TGTGCCAGCAGCCCCAGGACTAACACAGATACGCAGTATTTT,CASSPRTNTDTQYF
TRBJ2-3,TRBV4-3,.,once,TGCGCCAGCAGCCAAGAGGTAGGGGGGCCTACAGCTCGCCACACAGATACGCAGTATTTT,CASSQEVGGPTARHTDTQYF
TRBJ2-2,TRBV7-6,.,.,TGTGCCAGCAGCTCCTCGTATAACACCGGGGAGCTGTTTTTT,CASSSSYNTGELFF
TRBJ2-1,TRBV7-2,TRBD2,.,TGTGCCAGCAGCTCCCTCCCCTTAGCGGGAGCAGGGCATGAGCAGTTCTTC,CASSSLPLAGAGHEQFF
TRBJ1-5,TRBV19,.,.,TGTGCCAGTAGTATCTGGAGGGAAGCCCAGCCCCAGCATTTT,CASSIWREAQPQHF
TRBJ2-6,TRBV19,TRBD1,.,TGTGCCAGTAGTGCCGGGACAGGGGGCTATGGGGCCAACGTCCTGACTTTC,CASSAGTGGYGANVLTF
TRBJ2-1,TRBV9,.,.,TGTGCCAGCAGCGTAGCTGGGGAGACCTACAATGAGCAGTTCTTC,CASSVAGETYNEQFF
TRBJ1-2,TRBV15,.,few,TGTGCCACCAGCAAAGGGAGACAGGAGTATGGCTACACCTTC,CATSKGRQEYGYTF
TRBJ2-5,TRBV6-1,.,once,TGTGCCAGCAGATTCGGAAGGGGGGGTCAAGAGACCCAGTACTTC,CASRFGRGGQETQYF
TRBJ2-5,TRBV29-1,TRBD2,.,TGCAGCGTTGATATCGCGGGAGTGAGGGAGACCCAGTACTTC,CSVDIAGVRETQYF
TRBJ2-7,TRBV6-5,.,.,TGTGCCAGCAGTTACCACGGGAGTTCCTACGAGCAGTACTTC,CASSYHGSSYEQYF
TRBJ2-3,TRBV6-1,TRBD1,.,TGTGCCAGCAGTGGAGGACAGGGAGATAGCACAGATACGCAGTATTTT,CASSGGQGDSTDTQYF
TRBJ2-2,TRBV7-2,TRBD1,few,TGTGCCAGCAGCCCCGGGACAGGGCCCGGGGAGCTGTTTTTT,CASSPGTGPGELFF
TRBJ2-7,TRBV11-3,.,.,TGTGCCACCCCAGTCACTACTCTCGGCTACGAGCAGTACTTC,CATPVTTLGYEQYF
TRBJ2-5,TRBV15,.,.,TGTGCCACCAGCAGAGATTCCGGAAGGTTACAAGAGACCCAGTACTTC,CATSRDSGRLQETQYF
TRBJ2-5,TRBV4-3,TRBD1,.,TGCGCCAGCAGCCCGGGGACAGGGGTTGAGACCCAGTACTTC,CASSPGTGVETQYF
TRBJ1-3,TRBV11-2,TRBD1,once,TGTGCCAGCAGCCCCAACAGGGGGAGCTCTGGAAACACCATATATTTT,CASSPNRGSSGNTIYF
TRBJ1-1,TRBV7-3,.,.,TGTGCCAGCAAAATGACAGCGACTCCGAACACTGAAGCTTTCTTT,CASKMTATPNTEAFF
TRBJ2-2,TRBV7-9,TRBD1,.,TGTGCCAGCACCACTAGGCCCACAGGGGCTGGGGACACCGGGGAGCTGTTTTTT,CASTTRPTGAGDTGELFF
TRBJ2-3,TRBV7-2,.,.,TGTGCCAGCAGCGAAACAGGAGCCACAGATACGCAGTATTTT,CASSETGATDTQYF
TRBJ2-2,TRBV7-2,TRBD2,few,TGTGCCAGCAGCCACGGGGGGACTAGCCTAAACACCGGGGAGCTGTTTTTT,CASSHGGTSLNTGELFF
TRBJ2-5,TRBV5-1,.,.,TGCGCCAGCAGCCCGGGGGCGGGACCCCAAGAGACCCAGTACTTC,CASSPGAGPQETQYF
TRBJ2-3,TRBV6-6,.,few,TGTGCCAGCAGCCTCCCCCTACAAGAAACAGGGGATACGCAGTATTTT,CASSLPLQETGDTQYF
TRBJ1-2,TRBV28,.,medium-sized,TGTGCCAGCAACGGGCCAATAAAGGATGGCTACACCTTC,CASNGPIKDGYTF
TRBJ2-1,TRBV2,TRBD2,.,TGTGCCAGCAGTGAAGCGGGGGGGACGGGCTATGAGCAGTTCTTC,CASSEAGGTGYEQFF
TRBJ2-5,TRBV10-3,TRBD2,.,TGTGCCATCAGTGAGGTTAGTGGGCTAGCGGATCAAGAGACCCAGTACTTC,CAISEVSGLADQETQYF
TRBJ2-3,TRBV2,TRBD1,.,TGTGCCAGCACCCAGACAGGGGAGAAGGCAGATACGCAGTATTTT,CASTQTGEKADTQYF
TRBJ1-6,TRBV30,.,.,TGTGCCTGGAGTGTAGCCGGTAATTCACCCCTCCACTTT,CAWSVAGNSPLHF
TRBJ2-2,TRBV6-1,TRBD2,.,TGTGCCAGCAGTGCGAGTTTACAACTAGCGGGAACGAACACCGGGGAGCTGTTTTTT,CASSASLQLAGTNTGELFF
TRBJ2-7,TRBV4-3,TRBD1,.,TGCGCCAGCAGCCAAGTGAAGGGGGCGAGCTCCTACGAGCAGTACTTC,CASSQVKGASSYEQYF
TRBJ2-7,TRBV27,.,.,TGTGCCAGCAGTTTAGAGTACCGGAGCTACGAGCAGTACTTC,CASSLEYRSYEQYF
TRBJ2-5,TRBV9,.,.,TGTGCCAGCAGCGTAGCGCCCGGGGGAGAAGAGACCCAGTACTTC,CASSVAPGGEETQYF
TRBJ1-2,TRBV6-6,.,.,TGTGCCAGCAGTCTGGACAGCTTGAACTATGGCTACACCTTC,CASSLDSLNYGYTF
TRBJ2-7,TRBV6-5,.,.,TGTGCCAGCAGTCCAGAGGTCCGCTCATACGAGCAGTACTTC,CASSPEVRSYEQYF
TRBJ1-1,TRBV27,.,once,TGTGCCAGCTCGACAGTTTTGAACACTGAAGCTTTCTTT,CASSTVLNTEAFF
TRBJ2-4,TRBV5-4,TRBD1,.,TGTGCCAGCAGCCCAGACAGGGTTAACATTCAGTACTTC,CASSPDRVNIQYF
TRBJ2-5,TRBV7-9,TRBD1,.,TGTGCCAGCAGCCCCGGGACAGGGGGCCAAGAGACCCAGTACTTC,CASSPGTGGQETQYF
TRBJ2-7,TRBV20-1,.,.,TGCAGTGCTGCCCCCCTAGGAGAGCAGTACTTC,CSAAPLGEQYF
TRBJ2-2,TRBV27,.,once,TGTGCCAGTCAAATTAGAAGGGTATCCGGGGAGCTGTTTTTT,CASQIRRVSGELFF
TRBJ2-2,TRBV7-3,.,.,TGTGCCAGCAGCCTGGACTGGGCACGAGGGGAGCTGTTTTTT,CASSLDWARGELFF
TRBJ1-2,TRBV18,.,few,TGTGCCAGCTCACCAGCGAACGGCTATGGCTACACCTTC,CASSPANGYGYTF
TRBJ2-7,TRBV2,.,.,TGTGCCAGCAGTGAAGGGAAGGCAGGAATAGGCGAGCAGTACTTC,CASSEGKAGIGEQYF
TRBJ1-1,TRBV5-6,.,.,TGTGCCAGCAGCTTCCTGGGAGGAGTTTCCACTGAAGCTTTCTTT,CASSFLGGVSTEAFF
TRBJ2-2,TRBV7-2,.,.,TGTGCCAGCAGACTGTTAGGGACCACCGGGGAGCTGTTTTTT,CASRLLGTTGELFF
TRBJ2-7,TRBV5-1,.,.,TGCGCCAGCAGGGACACCAGCTCCTACGAGCAGTACTTC,CASRDTSSYEQYF